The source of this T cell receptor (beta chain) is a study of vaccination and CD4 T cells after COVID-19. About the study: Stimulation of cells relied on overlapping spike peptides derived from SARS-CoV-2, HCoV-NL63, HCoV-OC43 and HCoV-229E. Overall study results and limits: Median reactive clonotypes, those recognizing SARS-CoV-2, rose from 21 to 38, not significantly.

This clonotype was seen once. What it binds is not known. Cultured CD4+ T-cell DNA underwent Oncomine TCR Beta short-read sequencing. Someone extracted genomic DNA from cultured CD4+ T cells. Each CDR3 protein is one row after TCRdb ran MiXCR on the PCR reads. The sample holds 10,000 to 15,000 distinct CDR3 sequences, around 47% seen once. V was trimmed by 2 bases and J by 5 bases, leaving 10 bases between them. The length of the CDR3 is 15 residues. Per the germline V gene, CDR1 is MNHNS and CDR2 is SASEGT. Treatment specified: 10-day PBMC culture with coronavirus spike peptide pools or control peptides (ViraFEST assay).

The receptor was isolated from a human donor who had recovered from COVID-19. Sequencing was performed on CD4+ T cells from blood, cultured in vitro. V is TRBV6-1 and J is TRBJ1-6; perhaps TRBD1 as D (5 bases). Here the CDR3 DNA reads TGTGCCAGCAGTGAAATTGGGGGGAATAATTCACCCCTCCACTTT. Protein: CASSEIGGNNSPLHF.